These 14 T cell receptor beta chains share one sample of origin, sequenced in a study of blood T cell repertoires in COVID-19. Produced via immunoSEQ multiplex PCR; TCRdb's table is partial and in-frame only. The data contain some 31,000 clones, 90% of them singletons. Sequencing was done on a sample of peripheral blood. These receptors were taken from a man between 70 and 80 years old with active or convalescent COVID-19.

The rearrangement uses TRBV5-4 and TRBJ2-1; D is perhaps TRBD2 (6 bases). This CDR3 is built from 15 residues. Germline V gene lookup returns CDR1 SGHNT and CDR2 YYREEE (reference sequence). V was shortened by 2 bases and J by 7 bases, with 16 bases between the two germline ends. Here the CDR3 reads CASSFRRGNKNEQFF. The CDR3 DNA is TGTGCCAGCAGCTTCCGACGCGGGAATAAAAATGAGCAGTTCTTC. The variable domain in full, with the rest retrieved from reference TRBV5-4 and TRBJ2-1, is ETGVTQSPTHLIKTRGQQVTLRCSSQSGHNTVSWYQQALGQGPQFIFQYYREEENGRGNFPPRFSGLQFPNYSSELNVNALELDDSALYLCASSFRRGNKNEQFFGPGTRLTVL.

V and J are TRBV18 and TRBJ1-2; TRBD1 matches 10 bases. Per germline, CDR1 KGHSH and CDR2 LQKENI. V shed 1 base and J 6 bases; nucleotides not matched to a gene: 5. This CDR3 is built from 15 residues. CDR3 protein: CASSPLGTGEDGYTF. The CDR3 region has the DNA TGTGCCAGCTCACCACTCGGGACAGGGGAGGATGGCTACACCTTC.

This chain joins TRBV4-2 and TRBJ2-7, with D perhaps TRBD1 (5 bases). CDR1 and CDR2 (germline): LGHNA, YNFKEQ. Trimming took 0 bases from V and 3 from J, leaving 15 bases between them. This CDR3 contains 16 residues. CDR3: CASSQDLRQLNYEQYF. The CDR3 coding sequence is TGTGCCAGCAGCCAAGATCTGAGACAGTTAAACTACGAGCAGTACTTC.

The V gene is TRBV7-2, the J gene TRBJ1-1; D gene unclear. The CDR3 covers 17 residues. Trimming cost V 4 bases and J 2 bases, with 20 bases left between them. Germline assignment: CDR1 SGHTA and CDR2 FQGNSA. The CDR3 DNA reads TGTGCCAGCAGCTCCTCGTCCAACCAAGCCCCTAACACTGAAGCTTTCTTT. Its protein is CASSSSSNQAPNTEAFF.

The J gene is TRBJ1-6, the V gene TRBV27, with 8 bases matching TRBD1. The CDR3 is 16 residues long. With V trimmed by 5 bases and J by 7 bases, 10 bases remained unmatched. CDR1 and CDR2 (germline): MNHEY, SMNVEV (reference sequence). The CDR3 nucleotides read TGTGCCAGCAGTGCATGGACAGGGACGATGAATTCACCCCTCCACTTT. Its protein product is CASSAWTGTMNSPLHF.

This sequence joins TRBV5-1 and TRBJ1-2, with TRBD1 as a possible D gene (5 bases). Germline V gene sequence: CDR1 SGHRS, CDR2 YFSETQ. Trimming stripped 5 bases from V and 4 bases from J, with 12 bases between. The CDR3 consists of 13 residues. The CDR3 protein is CASRGDSFYGYTF. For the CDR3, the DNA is TGCGCCAGCAGAGGTGACAGCTTCTATGGCTACACCTTC.

This CDR3 reads CASSLRQRTEAFF. CDR3 sequence (DNA): TGTGCCAGCAGCTTAAGACAGAGGACTGAAGCTTTCTTT. V and J are TRBV7-8 and TRBJ1-1; maybe TRBD1 (5 bases). Germline CDR1 is SGHVS and CDR2 is FQNEAQ. This CDR3 is 13 amino acids long. V was trimmed by 2 bases and J by 5 bases, leaving 9 bases between them.

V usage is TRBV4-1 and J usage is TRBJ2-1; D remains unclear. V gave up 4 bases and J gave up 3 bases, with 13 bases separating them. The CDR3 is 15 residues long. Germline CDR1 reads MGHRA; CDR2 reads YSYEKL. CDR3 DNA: TGCGCCAGCAGCCCTATGGAGCGAGGCTACAATGAGCAGTTCTTC. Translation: CASSPMERGYNEQFF.

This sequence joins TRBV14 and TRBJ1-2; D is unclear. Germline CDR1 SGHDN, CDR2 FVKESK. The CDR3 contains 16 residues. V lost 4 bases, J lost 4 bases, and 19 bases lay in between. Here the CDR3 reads CASSPALGSSLYGYTF. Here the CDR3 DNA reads TGTGCCAGCAGCCCCGCCCTGGGGAGCAGCCTCTATGGCTACACCTTC.

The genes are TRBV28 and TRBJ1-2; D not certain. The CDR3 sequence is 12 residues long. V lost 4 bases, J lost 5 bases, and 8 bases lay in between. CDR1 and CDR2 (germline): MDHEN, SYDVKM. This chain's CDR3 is CASSSGSYGYTF. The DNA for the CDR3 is TGTGCCAGCAGTTCCGGGTCTTATGGCTACACCTTC.

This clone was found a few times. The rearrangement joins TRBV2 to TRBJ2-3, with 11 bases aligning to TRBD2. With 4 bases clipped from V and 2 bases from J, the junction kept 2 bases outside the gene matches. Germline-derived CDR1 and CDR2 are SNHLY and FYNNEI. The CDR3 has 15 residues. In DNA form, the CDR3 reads TGTGCCAGCAGTGTGACTAGCGGGGACACAGATACGCAGTATTTT. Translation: CASSVTSGDTDTQYF.

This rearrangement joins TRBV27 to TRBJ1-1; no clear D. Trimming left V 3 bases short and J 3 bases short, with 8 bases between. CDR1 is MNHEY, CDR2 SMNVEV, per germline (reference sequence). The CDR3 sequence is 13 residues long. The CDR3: CASSLREDTEAFF. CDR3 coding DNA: TGTGCCAGCAGTTTGCGGGAGGACACTGAAGCTTTCTTT.

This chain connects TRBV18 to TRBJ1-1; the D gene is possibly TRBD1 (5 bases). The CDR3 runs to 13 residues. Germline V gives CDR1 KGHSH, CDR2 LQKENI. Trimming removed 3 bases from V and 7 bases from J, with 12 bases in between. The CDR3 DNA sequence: TGTGCCAGCTCACCCGAAAGCGGGGGTGAAGCTTTCTTT. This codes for CASSPESGGEAFF. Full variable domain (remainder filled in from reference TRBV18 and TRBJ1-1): NAGVMQNPRHLVRRRGQEARLRCSPMKGHSHVYWYRQLPEEGLKFMVYLQKENIIDESGMPKERFSAEFPKEGPSILRIQQVVRGDSAAYFCASSPESGGEAFFGQGTRLTVV.

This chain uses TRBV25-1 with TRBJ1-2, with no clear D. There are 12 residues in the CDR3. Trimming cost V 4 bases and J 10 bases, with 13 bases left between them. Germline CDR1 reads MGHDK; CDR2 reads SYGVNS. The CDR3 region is CASSGAGGYYTF. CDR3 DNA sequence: TGTGCCAGCAGTGGGGCAGGTGGTTACTACACCTTC.